These T cell receptor beta chains were read from a single sample in a study of blood T cell repertoires in COVID-19. The assay was immunoSEQ multiplex PCR, and TCRdb's table has in-frame clones only and misses some. The repertoire consists of 180,000 or so clones, with roughly 81% occurring once and the leading ten covering about 12%. Sequencing was carried out using peripheral blood. These receptors were obtained from a woman aged 80 or over with COVID-19, enrolled during active disease. Both conserved end residues are part of each CDR3. The D gene is left open where the match is weak. Only some rows state a clone size, as once, few, many or a class for expanded clones.

D gene	clone size	V gene	J gene	CDR3 DNA	CDR3 protein
TRBD1	NA	TRBV28	TRBJ2-2	TGTGCCAGCAGTTTATGGACTTGGACAGGCCAGAACACCGGGGAGCTGTTTTTT	CASSLWTWTGQNTGELFF
NA	NA	TRBV5-1	TRBJ2-7	TGCGCCAGCAGCTTGCAGGACAACTTAGTCGGCGAGCAGTACTTC	CASSLQDNLVGEQYF
NA	once	TRBV11-3	TRBJ2-1	TGTGCCAGCAGCTTAGAGAGTGGGACATTCCAGTTCTTC	CASSLESGTFQFF
TRBD2	NA	TRBV4-1	TRBJ2-1	TGCGCCAGCAGCCAAGATAGCGGGAGCTCCTACAATGAGCAGTTCTTC	CASSQDSGSSYNEQFF
TRBD1	NA	TRBV5-1	TRBJ2-1	TGCGCCAGCAGCCTCTGGGACAGTAACAATGAGCAGTTCTTC	CASSLWDSNNEQFF
NA	NA	TRBV14	TRBJ1-1	TGTGCCAGCAGCCAATATCCCGGGACTGAAGCTTTCTTT	CASSQYPGTEAFF
TRBD2	NA	TRBV7-6	TRBJ2-6	TGTGCCAGCAGCCTACTAGCGGCAGGCTCTGGGGCCAACGTCCTGACTTTC	CASSLLAAGSGANVLTF
TRBD1	few	TRBV5-1	TRBJ2-7	TGCGCCAGCAGCAAGGGACAGGGGGAGGGCGAGCAGTACTTC	CASSKGQGEGEQYF
NA	NA	TRBV7-2	TRBJ1-5	TGTGCCAGCAGCTCCCAACTCGATCAGCCCCAGCATTTT	CASSSQLDQPQHF
NA	NA	TRBV3-1/TRBV3-2	TRBJ2-7	TGTGCCAGCAGCCAAGTCGGGGACTCCTACGAGCAGTACTTC	CASSQVGDSYEQYF